These T cell receptor beta chains were read from a single sample in a study of PD-1 blockade in mismatch repair-deficient tumors. The table came from immunoSEQ multiplex PCR; TCRdb's copy has only in-frame clones and leaves some out. The sample includes fewer than 60,000 clones, over 60% of them seen just once. The starting material was PBMCs, obtained before pembrolizumab treatment. The receptors shown here come from an adult with mismatch repair-deficient cancer. Both conserved end residues are part of each CDR3. The order of the fields is V gene, J gene, D gene, clone size, CDR3 protein, CDR3 DNA. A D gene is named only where the DNA matches it firmly. Size is stated for part of the rows, as once, few or many counts, or as a class when the clone is expanded.

V gene: TRBV11-2
J gene: TRBJ2-7
D gene: -
clone size: few
CDR3 protein: CASSSNIGPASYEQYF
CDR3 DNA: TGTGCCAGCAGCTCAAATATTGGACCCGCCTCATACGAGCAGTACTTC

V gene: TRBV11-3
J gene: TRBJ2-1
D gene: -
clone size: few
CDR3 protein: CASSLERGREQFF
CDR3 DNA: TGTGCCAGCAGCTTAGAGCGGGGGCGTGAGCAGTTCTTC

V gene: TRBV7-2
J gene: TRBJ2-6
D gene: TRBD1
clone size: few
CDR3 protein: CASSSTGVGANVLTF
CDR3 DNA: TGTGCCAGCAGCTCGACAGGGGTTGGGGCCAACGTCCTGACTTTC

V gene: TRBV27
J gene: TRBJ1-5
D gene: -
clone size: -
CDR3 protein: CASSSRGYSNQPQHF
CDR3 DNA: TGTGCCAGCAGTTCCCGGGGTTATAGCAATCAGCCCCAGCATTTT

V gene: TRBV5-4
J gene: TRBJ2-3
D gene: TRBD2
clone size: -
CDR3 protein: CASSLALAGVGDTQYF
CDR3 DNA: TGTGCCAGCAGCTTGGCTCTAGCGGGAGTGGGTGATACGCAGTATTTT

V gene: TRBV6-6
J gene: TRBJ2-7
D gene: -
clone size: -
CDR3 protein: CASSYYQGSYEQYF
CDR3 DNA: TGTGCCAGCAGTTACTACCAGGGTTCCTACGAGCAGTACTTC

V gene: TRBV27
J gene: TRBJ1-2
D gene: TRBD1
clone size: -
CDR3 protein: CASSSYDRGRVGYTF
CDR3 DNA: TGTGCCAGCAGCAGCTACGACAGGGGGCGGGTTGGCTACACCTTC

V gene: TRBV4-2
J gene: TRBJ2-7
D gene: TRBD2
clone size: -
CDR3 protein: CASSQAGGREQYF
CDR3 DNA: TGTGCCAGCAGCCAAGCCGGCGGGAGGGAGCAGTACTTC

V gene: TRBV29-1
J gene: TRBJ2-1
D gene: TRBD2
clone size: once
CDR3 protein: CSATSDLYNEQFF
CDR3 DNA: TGCAGCGCCACTAGCGACCTGTACAATGAGCAGTTCTTC

V gene: TRBV27
J gene: TRBJ1-1
D gene: -
clone size: -
CDR3 protein: CASSYGAVGNTEAFF
CDR3 DNA: TGTGCCAGCAGTTACGGGGCAGTAGGGAACACTGAAGCTTTCTTT

V gene: TRBV11-2
J gene: TRBJ1-4
D gene: -
clone size: -
CDR3 protein: CASSLEAGAGQEKLFF
CDR3 DNA: TGTGCCAGCAGCTTAGAGGCAGGGGCAGGCCAGGAAAAACTGTTTTTT

V gene: TRBV6-1
J gene: TRBJ1-2
D gene: -
clone size: few
CDR3 protein: CASSEAGRYGYTF
CDR3 DNA: TGTGCCAGCAGTGAAGCAGGGAGGTATGGCTACACCTTC

V gene: TRBV7-2
J gene: TRBJ2-7
D gene: TRBD2
clone size: -
CDR3 protein: CASTPGLAGGYEQYF
CDR3 DNA: TGTGCCAGCACCCCGGGACTAGCGGGAGGCTACGAGCAGTACTTC

V gene: TRBV4-2
J gene: TRBJ2-1
D gene: TRBD2
clone size: -
CDR3 protein: CASSQSLAGGVYEQFF
CDR3 DNA: TGTGCCAGCAGCCAAAGTCTCGCGGGAGGGGTATATGAGCAGTTCTTC

V gene: TRBV5-6
J gene: TRBJ1-3
D gene: -
clone size: -
CDR3 protein: CASSSDSYSGNTIYF
CDR3 DNA: TGTGCCAGCAGCTCTGACAGTTACTCTGGAAACACCATATATTTT

V gene: TRBV27
J gene: TRBJ1-3
D gene: -
clone size: medium-sized
CDR3 protein: CASSPEGNTIYF
CDR3 DNA: TGTGCCAGCAGTCCTGAAGGAAACACCATATATTTT

V gene: TRBV10-2
J gene: TRBJ2-2
D gene: -
clone size: -
CDR3 protein: CASREGERSNTGELFF
CDR3 DNA: TGCGCCAGCAGAGAGGGTGAACGGTCGAACACCGGGGAGCTGTTTTTT

V gene: TRBV20-1
J gene: TRBJ1-5
D gene: -
clone size: few
CDR3 protein: CSAGGGQPQHF
CDR3 DNA: TGCAGTGCCGGGGGTGGCCAGCCCCAGCATTTT

V gene: TRBV6-6
J gene: TRBJ1-1
D gene: TRBD1
clone size: few
CDR3 protein: CASSTGQGTTEAFF
CDR3 DNA: TGTGCCAGCAGTACAGGACAGGGGACCACTGAAGCTTTCTTT

V gene: TRBV5-5
J gene: TRBJ2-7
D gene: TRBD2
clone size: -
CDR3 protein: CASSFGTSGILREQYF
CDR3 DNA: TGTGCCAGCAGCTTCGGGACTAGCGGGATCCTTCGCGAGCAGTACTTC

V gene: TRBV7-2
J gene: TRBJ2-1
D gene: -
clone size: -
CDR3 protein: CASSPPDNEQFF
CDR3 DNA: TGTGCCAGCAGCCCCCCAGACAATGAGCAGTTCTTC

V gene: TRBV19
J gene: TRBJ2-2
D gene: -
clone size: -
CDR3 protein: CASTPEAGELFF
CDR3 DNA: TGTGCCAGTACCCCCGAGGCCGGGGAGCTGTTTTTT

V gene: TRBV25-1
J gene: TRBJ2-1
D gene: -
clone size: few
CDR3 protein: CASSERVPTYNEQFF
CDR3 DNA: TGTGCCAGCAGTGAACGGGTCCCGACCTACAATGAGCAGTTCTTC

V gene: TRBV4-2
J gene: TRBJ2-7
D gene: TRBD1
clone size: -
CDR3 protein: CASSQAQGYEQYF
CDR3 DNA: TGTGCCAGCAGCCAAGCACAGGGGTACGAGCAGTACTTC

V gene: TRBV29-1
J gene: TRBJ2-2
D gene: TRBD2
clone size: -
CDR3 protein: CSVTGGYGELFF
CDR3 DNA: TGCAGCGTGACGGGGGGTTACGGGGAGCTGTTTTTT

V gene: TRBV4-1
J gene: TRBJ2-1
D gene: -
clone size: -
CDR3 protein: CASTPEWMSYNEQFF
CDR3 DNA: TGCGCCAGCACCCCCGAGTGGATGTCCTACAATGAGCAGTTCTTC

V gene: TRBV6-5
J gene: TRBJ1-1
D gene: -
clone size: -
CDR3 protein: CASAPGRANTEAFF
CDR3 DNA: TGTGCCAGCGCACCGGGACGGGCGAACACTGAAGCTTTCTTT